This T cell receptor (beta chain) came from a study of CD4 T cells in relation to SARS-CoV-2 and coronaviruses. About the study: TCR beta CDR3s were sequenced after 10-day antigen culture of PBMCs. Crossreactive spike epitopes shared across donors were mapped to their HLA restriction.

Comment on this clone: The antigen is undetermined.

Sequencing was performed with immunoSEQ multiplex PCR; in TCRdb, only in-frame clones are kept and a portion is missing. The sample lists approximately 30,000 clones; 74% were seen once. Germline CDR1 SNHLY, CDR2 FYNNEI. Trimming stripped 3 bases from V and 4 bases from J, with 3 bases between. The CDR3 is 11 residues long. Study results and caveats: SARS-CoV-2-driven expansion was significantly weaker in crossreactive than monoreactive clones.

CD4+ T cells from unexposed donors were obtained before the COVID-19 pandemic (2011-2018). After about ten days of culture, CD4+ T cells were isolated. Cells permitting, SARS-CoV-2 S/N and four cold-coronavirus spikes were tested on unexposed-donor CD4+ T cells. This chain joins TRBV2 and TRBJ2-5; unclear D gene. The sequenced sample consisted of CD4+ T cells from PBMCs, cultured in vitro. This receptor was identified in a human donor in good health. The CDR3 here is CASSERETQYF. In DNA, the CDR3 is TGTGCCAGCAGTGAGCGAGAGACCCAGTACTTC.